The following is a T cell receptor (beta chain) sequence with its context. Its antigen is still unknown. TCRdb reanalysed the reads using MiXCR and keeps one entry per CDR3 protein. The sample lists approximately 1,000,000 distinct CDR3 sequences; 30% to 40% were seen once. The trim removed 0 bases at V and 0 bases at J, leaving 3 bases unmatched. Germline CDR1 reads ENHRY; CDR2 reads SYGVKD. This CDR3 has 17 residues. This record belongs to a study of T cell repertoires in cytomegalovirus infection. The overall study: Well-studied HLA-B-restricted epitopes and recently identified HLA-C-restricted epitopes of CMV were both used in the study. Indications came from public TCR beta signatures; they pointed to CMV infection and to a matching HLA type. Points from the study as a whole: Carriers of CMV plus the relevant HLA were identified by cumulative public TCR beta family frequency.

The rearrangement joins TRBV10-3 to TRBJ2-3, with TRBD2 matching 10 bases. This sequence originates from a human donor in good health (CMV status not recorded). Some clones in this sample may be carry-over from other donors' samples. The source material was cultured CD8+ T cells from PBMCs, sampled from culture after CMV antigen stimulation. For the CDR3, the DNA is TGTGCCATCAGTGAGTCGACGACTAGCGGGAGCACAGATACGCAGTATTTT. Protein: CAISESTTSGSTDTQYF.